This T cell receptor beta chain emerged from a study of spatial heterogeneity in lung cancer. Study-level background: Each time, sequencing found more beta-chain sequences than alpha-chain sequences. In the raw reads, each unique TCR and UMI combination was present more than ten times on average.

The time point was: sample taken at primary tumor resection. No cells were sorted before sequencing. The whole RNA sequenced was extracted from tumor, nontumor lung or frozen PBMC. There were 72 donors, all of them untreated patients with early-stage non-small cell lung cancer. This clonotype counts as medium-sized. This beta chain represents an off-target read in a library built for alpha chains; its size is of limited meaning. Unique molecular identifiers, one per molecule, were present on every TCR cDNA molecule. TCRdb re-analysed the 5' RACE reads in MiXCR, keeping a single row per CDR3 protein. The table has roughly 2,000 distinct CDR3 sequences, approximately 12% seen once. CDR1 and CDR2 from the germline V gene are SGHNT and YYREEE (reference sequence). The V gene end was trimmed by 4 bases and the J gene end by 3 bases; junction bases not matched to a gene: 8. This CDR3 comprises 17 residues.

This chain joins TRBV5-4 and TRBJ2-6, with TRBD1 identical over 9 bases. The sample consisted of normal lung tissue next to the tumor, taken at surgery. The TCR was taken from a male donor with early-stage non-small cell lung cancer. CDR3 amino acids: CASSANRGLGGANVLTF. The DNA for the CDR3 is TGTGCCAGCAGCGCCAACAGGGGGCTGGGTGGGGCCAACGTCCTGACTTTC.